This is a list of T cell receptor beta chains from one sample in a study of Ad26.COV2.S vaccination and SARS-CoV-2 variants. Sequencing was performed with immunoSEQ multiplex PCR; in TCRdb, only in-frame clones are kept and a portion is missing. The sample includes over 110,000 clones, roughly 88% seen only once; the top ten take around 5%. This sample comprised peripheral blood, obtained after recovery from COVID-19. The receptors here all came from a human donor who had recovered from COVID-19. Each CDR3 is given with its conserved first and last residue.

V gene	J gene	CDR3 protein
TRBV28	TRBJ1-5	CASSTGTGARYSNQPQHF
TRBV28	TRBJ1-2	CASSLPTEGALSRGYTF
TRBV9	TRBJ2-2	CASSVSAGELFF
TRBV9	TRBJ2-1	CASSVASSLGLYEQFF
TRBV6-1	TRBJ2-5	CASSEGSSGSQETQYF
TRBV12-5	TRBJ1-1	CASGLVLGGNTEAFF
TRBV19	TRBJ2-1	CASSRTSGGAEQFF
TRBV5-4	TRBJ2-3	CASSTTGVSTDTQYF
TRBV4-3	TRBJ2-1	CASSHTTRTRDEQFF
TRBV20-1	TRBJ2-1	CSASAGIPYNEQFF
TRBV5-5	TRBJ2-7	CASSLTTGYEQYF
TRBV15	TRBJ1-1	CATSSSFNTEAFF
TRBV4-1	TRBJ2-7	CASSLYRGTGSDEQYF
TRBV4-3	TRBJ1-4	CASSQPQGANEKLFF
TRBV7-9	TRBJ1-1	CASRATGARNTEAFF
TRBV5-4	TRBJ2-5	CASSTGPAQETQYF
TRBV14	TRBJ2-7	CASSQLAGALYEQYF
TRBV7-2	TRBJ2-7	CASSLGSGTGKYEQYF
TRBV6-2/TRBV6-3	TRBJ2-7	CASSPLGYEQYF
TRBV6-5	TRBJ1-2	CASRPQGIYGYTF
TRBV7-2	TRBJ1-1	CASSSRQGRNPAFF
TRBV13	TRBJ1-6	CASSQIATGTISPLHF
TRBV11-2	TRBJ2-1	CASSLLNEQFF
TRBV4-1	TRBJ2-1	CASSRLGLSYNEQFF
TRBV30	TRBJ2-3	CAWSPSGASTDTQYF
TRBV11-2	TRBJ1-1	CASSVPGQPNTEAFF
TRBV11-2	TRBJ2-7	CASRPLWGRNEQYF